The entry below gives a single TCR beta chain sequence along with its context. J gave up 6 bases and V 7 bases, and 17 bases lay outside the gene matches. The CDR3 runs 17 residues. The germline V gene encodes CDR1 SGHRS and CDR2 YFSETQ. Preparing the TCRbeta library involved the use of unique molecular identifiers. From the PCR reads, TCRdb called clonotypes with MiXCR, one entry per CDR3 protein. The sample consists of 500,000 or so distinct CDR3 sequences, 30% to 35% of them appearing once. This sample was taken from a study of T-cell reconstitution after alpha-beta-depleted transplantation in children.

The sequences come from PBMCs from the stem cell graft donor, collected from the stem cell graft. The sequence derives from a human donor who donated a stem cell graft to a child with aplastic anemia. The chain combines TRBV5-1 with TRBJ2-1; 9 positions agree with TRBD2. The CDR3 region is CASSSLAGVPVGNEQFF. CDR3 sequence (DNA): TGCGCCAGCTCGTCGTTAGCGGGAGTCCCAGTGGGCAATGAGCAGTTCTTC.